The present entry profiles one T cell receptor (beta chain) with its context. There are a few counts of this clonotype. No antigen is known for it. No much larger clonotype is one base removed from it; base qualities were not supplied. These data originate in a study of early T cells in non-severe SARS-CoV-2 infection (dated by TCRdb to the early 2020s). For context, the study as a whole: TCR sequencing used bulk RNA from unsorted whole blood, so alpha and beta chains could not be paired. General study outcomes and caveats: VDJdb matching was skewed toward anti-spike CD8 responses and likely underestimated virus-specific expansions, missing private and CD4 specificities.

Receptors were amplified or captured by 5' RACE. Sequencing was performed on a NextSeq 500. The TCR library protocol attached unique molecular identifiers to individual cDNA molecules to correct for sequencing error and PCR bias. TCR alpha and beta chains were both sequenced, and the abundances of alpha and beta sequences in each sample were closely correlated with each other. The source study handled its data this way. V gene, J gene and CDR3 annotation of TCR sequences was performed with Decombinator V4. Expanded TCRs were defined as changing significantly between any two time points under a Poisson model with p below 0.0001. TCR abundances were normalised to the total number of TCRs sequenced per sample and expressed as counts per million. VDJdb, accessed 1 November 2021, was searched for CMV, EBV and SARS-CoV-2 annotated TCRs, with TCRs annotated for multiple antigens excluded. Using fastp at Q25 and MiXCR, TCRdb reprocessed the public reads and kept productive beta chains. Here each entry gathers all rows of one CDR3 protein and keeps the most common genes and DNA. The V and J calls reflect TCRdb's pipeline rather than the authors' work. A total of roughly 54,000 distinct CDR3 sequences appear in this sample, 5.6% of them only once. About 7% of the sample is in the top ten clones.

Set within a cohort of healthcare workers in London, UK, this nested case-control study involved weekly PCR testing of nasopharyngeal swabs along with blood sampling. Healthcare workers were recruited between 23 and 31 March 2020, during the week of the UK lockdown, and were followed weekly for up to 16 weeks. The source of this sequence is an adult who was a healthcare worker with PCR-confirmed SARS-CoV-2 infection or an uninfected control (not recorded which). Sequencing input: whole blood.

In nucleotide form, the sequence is TGTGCCAGCAGCTTGAGGACAGGGACGGGCGGGACCCAGTACTTC. It is translated as CASSLRTGTGGTQYF. The chain was built from TRBV5-6 and TRBJ2-5, with TRBD1 identical over 8 junction bases. For this chain, trimming is 1 base at the V end and 7 bases at the J end, and the number of junction bases without a gene match is 9. From its cysteine to its phenylalanine, the CDR3 spans 15 amino acids. Only CDR3 DNA is held: 45 bases, read in frame from base 1. CDR1 SGHDT and CDR2 YYEEEE are derived from the germline V gene.